The present T cell receptor (beta chain) was sequenced within a study of blood T cell repertoires in COVID-19. On the study more broadly: T cells, B-cell-depleted T cells, or PBMCs provided the cDNA or gDNA that served as material.

Adults between roughly 18 and 90 years of age took part from 20 to 25 US areas. In Cohort 3, a recovered donor had either two negative PCRs, clearance, or symptom resolution. Profiled with immunoSEQ multiplex PCR; TCRdb holds only in-frame clones, not every one. The table records more than 300,000 clones, 83% of them present only once. The J segment lost 8 bases and the V segment lost 6 bases, leaving 15 bases of the junction unmatched. The CDR3 has 15 residues. In germline, CDR1 is MNHEY, CDR2 SVGAGI. There are a few counts of this clone. This receptor was taken from a woman aged 45-59 years who had recovered from COVID-19. The chain recombines TRBV6-5 with TRBJ1-2; TRBD1 aligns across 7 bases. Sequenced input: PBMCs or T cells enriched from blood (not recorded which). The CDR3 DNA follows: TGTGCCAGCAGACCTGAGACAGGGTTCGTCAGGGGCTACACCTTC. As protein: CASRPETGFVRGYTF.